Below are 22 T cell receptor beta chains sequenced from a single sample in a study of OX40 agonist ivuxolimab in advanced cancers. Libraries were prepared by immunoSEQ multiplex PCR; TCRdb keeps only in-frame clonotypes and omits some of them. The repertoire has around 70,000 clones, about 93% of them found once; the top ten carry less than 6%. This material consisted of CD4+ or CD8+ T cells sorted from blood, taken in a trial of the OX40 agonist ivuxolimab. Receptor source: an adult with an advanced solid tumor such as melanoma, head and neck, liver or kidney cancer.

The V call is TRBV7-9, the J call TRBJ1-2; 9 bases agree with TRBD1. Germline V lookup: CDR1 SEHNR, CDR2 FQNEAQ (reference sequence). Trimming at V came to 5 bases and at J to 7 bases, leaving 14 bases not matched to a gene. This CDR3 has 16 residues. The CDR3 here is CASSPFGTGRPSGYTF. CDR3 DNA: TGTGCCAGCAGCCCCTTCGGGACAGGGCGCCCGAGTGGCTACACCTTC.

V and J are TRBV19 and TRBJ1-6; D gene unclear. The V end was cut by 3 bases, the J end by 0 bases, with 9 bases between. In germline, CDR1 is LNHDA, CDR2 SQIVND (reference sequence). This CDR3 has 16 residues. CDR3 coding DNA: TGTGCCAGTAGTATCGGAGGGCTCTCCTATAATTCACCCCTCCACTTT. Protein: CASSIGGLSYNSPLHF.

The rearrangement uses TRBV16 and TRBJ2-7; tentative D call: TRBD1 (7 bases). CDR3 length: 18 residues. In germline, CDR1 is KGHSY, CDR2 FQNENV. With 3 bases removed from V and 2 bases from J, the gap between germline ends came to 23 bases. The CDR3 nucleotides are TGTGCCAGCAGCCACACGACACCTTCAGGGGGGATAACCTACGAGCAGTACTTC. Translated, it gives CASSHTTPSGGITYEQYF. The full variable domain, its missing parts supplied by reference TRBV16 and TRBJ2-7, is GEEVAQTPKHLVRGEGQKAKLYCAPIKGHSYVFWYQQVLKNEFKFLISFQNENVFDETGMPKERFSAKCLPNSPCSLEIQATKLEDSAVYFCASSHTTPSGGITYEQYFGPGTRLTVT.

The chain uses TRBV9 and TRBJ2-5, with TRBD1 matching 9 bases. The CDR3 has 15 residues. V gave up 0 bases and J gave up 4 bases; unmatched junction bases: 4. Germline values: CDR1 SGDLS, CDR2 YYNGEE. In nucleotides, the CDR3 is TGTGCCAGCAGCGTAGAGGGACAGGGACGAGAGACCCAGTACTTC. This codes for CASSVEGQGRETQYF.

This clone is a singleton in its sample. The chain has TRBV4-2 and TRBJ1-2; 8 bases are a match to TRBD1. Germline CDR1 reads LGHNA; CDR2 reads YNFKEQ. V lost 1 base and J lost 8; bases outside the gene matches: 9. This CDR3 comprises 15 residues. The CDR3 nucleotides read TGTGCCAGCAGCCAAGGTCCGGGCAGGGGGCAGGGCTACACCTTC. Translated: CASSQGPGRGQGYTF.

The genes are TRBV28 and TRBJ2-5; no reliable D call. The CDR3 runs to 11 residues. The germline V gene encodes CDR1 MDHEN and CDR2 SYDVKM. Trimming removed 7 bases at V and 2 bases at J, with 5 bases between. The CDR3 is CASTGQETQYF. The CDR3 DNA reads TGTGCCAGCACTGGGCAAGAGACCCAGTACTTC.

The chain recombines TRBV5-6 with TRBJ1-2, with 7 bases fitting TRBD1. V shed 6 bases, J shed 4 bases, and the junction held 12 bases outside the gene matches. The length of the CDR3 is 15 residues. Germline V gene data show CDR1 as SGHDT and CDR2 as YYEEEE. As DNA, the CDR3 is TGTGCCAGCACCGACGAGGGGGCGAAGTCCTATGGCTACACCTTC. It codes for CASTDEGAKSYGYTF.

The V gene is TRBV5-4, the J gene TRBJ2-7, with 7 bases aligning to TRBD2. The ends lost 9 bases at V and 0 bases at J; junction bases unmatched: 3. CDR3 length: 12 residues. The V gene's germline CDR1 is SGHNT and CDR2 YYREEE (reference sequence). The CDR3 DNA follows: TGTGCCACCTGGACTAGCTCCTACGAGCAGTACTTC. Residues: CATWTSSYEQYF.

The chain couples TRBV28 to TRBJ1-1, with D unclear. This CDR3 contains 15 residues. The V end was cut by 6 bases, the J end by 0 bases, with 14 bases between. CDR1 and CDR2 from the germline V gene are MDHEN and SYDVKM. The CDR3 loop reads CASRHAGEMNTEAFF. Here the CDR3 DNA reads TGTGCCAGCAGACACGCTGGAGAGATGAACACTGAAGCTTTCTTT.

For the CDR3, the DNA is TGTGCCAGCAGCTTAAACAGGGCGAACACCGGGGAGCTGTTTTTT. Its protein is CASSLNRANTGELFF. The chain carries TRBV13 and TRBJ2-2; the D gene is possibly TRBD1 (6 bases). Germline V lookup: CDR1 PRHDT, CDR2 FYEKMQ (reference sequence). The CDR3 totals 15 residues. Between the trimmed V and J ends, which lost 2 bases and 0 bases, there was a span of 7 bases.

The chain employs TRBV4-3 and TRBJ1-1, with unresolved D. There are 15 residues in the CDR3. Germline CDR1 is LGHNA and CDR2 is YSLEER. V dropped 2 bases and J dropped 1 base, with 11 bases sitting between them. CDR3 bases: TGCGCCAGCAGCCAATGGGCAGGAGAGAACACTGAAGCTTTCTTT. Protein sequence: CASSQWAGENTEAFF.

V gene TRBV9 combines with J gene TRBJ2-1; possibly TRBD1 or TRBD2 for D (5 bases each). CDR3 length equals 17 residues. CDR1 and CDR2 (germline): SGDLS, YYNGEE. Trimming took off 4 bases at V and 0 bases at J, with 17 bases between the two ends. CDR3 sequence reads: CASSPLIGDPSYNEQFF. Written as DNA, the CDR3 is TGTGCCAGCAGCCCCCTGATCGGGGACCCCTCCTACAATGAGCAGTTCTTC.

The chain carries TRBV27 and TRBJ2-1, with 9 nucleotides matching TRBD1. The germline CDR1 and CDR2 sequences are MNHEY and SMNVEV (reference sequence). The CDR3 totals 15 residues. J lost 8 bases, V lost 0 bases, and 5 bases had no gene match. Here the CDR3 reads CASSLSRQGGYEQFF. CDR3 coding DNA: TGTGCCAGCAGTTTATCTCGACAGGGGGGATATGAGCAGTTCTTC.

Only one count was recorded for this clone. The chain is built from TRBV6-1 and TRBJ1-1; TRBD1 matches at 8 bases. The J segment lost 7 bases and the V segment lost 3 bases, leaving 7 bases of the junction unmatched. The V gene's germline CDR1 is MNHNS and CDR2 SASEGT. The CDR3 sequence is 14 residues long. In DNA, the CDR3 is TGTGCCAGCAGTGACTGGACAGGGAGACTTGAAGCTTTCTTT. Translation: CASSDWTGRLEAFF.

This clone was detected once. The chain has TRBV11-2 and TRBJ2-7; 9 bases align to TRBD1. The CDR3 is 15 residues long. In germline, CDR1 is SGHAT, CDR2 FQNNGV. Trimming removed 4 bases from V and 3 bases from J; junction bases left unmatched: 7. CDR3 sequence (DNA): TGTGCCAGCAGCTCTTTGACAGGGGGGGGCTACGAGCAGTACTTC. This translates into CASSSLTGGGYEQYF.

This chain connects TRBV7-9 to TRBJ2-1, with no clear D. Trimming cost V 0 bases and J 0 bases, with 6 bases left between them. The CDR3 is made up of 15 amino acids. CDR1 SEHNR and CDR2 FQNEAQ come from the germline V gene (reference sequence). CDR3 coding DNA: TGTGCCAGCAGCTTAGCGTTCGGCTCCTACAATGAGCAGTTCTTC. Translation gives CASSLAFGSYNEQFF.

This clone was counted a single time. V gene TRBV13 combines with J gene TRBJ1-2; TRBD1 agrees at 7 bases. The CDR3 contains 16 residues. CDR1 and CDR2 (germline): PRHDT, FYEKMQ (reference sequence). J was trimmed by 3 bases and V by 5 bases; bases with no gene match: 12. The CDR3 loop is CASSPMGPGGHYGYTF. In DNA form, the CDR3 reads TGTGCCAGCAGCCCAATGGGACCAGGGGGGCACTATGGCTACACCTTC.

The CDR3 DNA follows: TGCGCCAGCAGCCAAGATACAGTCGGTACGCAGTATTTT. Its protein product is CASSQDTVGTQYF. The chain uses TRBV4-1 and TRBJ2-3; D unresolved. CDR1 is MGHRA, CDR2 YSYEKL, per germline. The CDR3 length is 13 residues. Trimming stripped 0 bases from V and 8 bases from J, with 9 bases between.

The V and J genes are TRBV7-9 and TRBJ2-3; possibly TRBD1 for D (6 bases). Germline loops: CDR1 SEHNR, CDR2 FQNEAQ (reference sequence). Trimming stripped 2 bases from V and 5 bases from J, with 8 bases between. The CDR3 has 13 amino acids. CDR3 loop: CASSLRGLDTQYF. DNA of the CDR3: TGTGCCAGCAGCTTAAGGGGGTTAGATACGCAGTATTTT.

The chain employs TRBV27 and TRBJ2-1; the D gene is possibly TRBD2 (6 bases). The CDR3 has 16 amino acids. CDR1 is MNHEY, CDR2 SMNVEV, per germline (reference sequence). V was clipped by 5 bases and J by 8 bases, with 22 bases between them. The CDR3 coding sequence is TGTGCCAGCAGTAAATTTGCGGGAAATTTTAGGGATGAGCAGTTCTTC. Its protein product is CASSKFAGNFRDEQFF.

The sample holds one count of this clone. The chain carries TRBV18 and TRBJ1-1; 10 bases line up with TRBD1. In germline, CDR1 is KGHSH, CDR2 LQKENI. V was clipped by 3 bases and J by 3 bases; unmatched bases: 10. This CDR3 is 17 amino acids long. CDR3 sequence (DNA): TGTGCCAGCTCACCGGCCGGGACAGGGGTTGTGGACACTGAAGCTTTCTTT. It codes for CASSPAGTGVVDTEAFF.

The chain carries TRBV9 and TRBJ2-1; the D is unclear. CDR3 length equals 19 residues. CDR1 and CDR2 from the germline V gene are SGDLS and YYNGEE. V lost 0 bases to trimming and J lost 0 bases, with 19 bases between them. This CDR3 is CASSVDPPEATFSYNEQFF. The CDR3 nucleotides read TGTGCCAGCAGCGTAGATCCCCCCGAAGCTACTTTCTCCTACAATGAGCAGTTCTTC. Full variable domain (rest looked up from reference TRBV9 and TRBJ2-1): DSGVTQTPKHLITATGQRVTLRCSPRSGDLSVYWYQQSLDQGLQFLIQYYNGEERAKGNILERFSAQQFPDLHSELNLSSLELGDSALYFCASSVDPPEATFSYNEQFFGPGTRLTVL.